This T cell receptor beta chain was retrieved from a study of identical twins. The study's findings and limits: Excess low generation probability was seen in twin-shared out-of-frame alpha sequences. The study based its conclusions on cross-sectional statistical analysis and did not follow the same donors. Partial confounding of zero-insertion analyses by invariant MAIT and iNKT cells was possible.

There are a few counts of this clonotype. The target antigen is unknown. Each CDR3 protein is one row after TCRdb ran MiXCR on the 5' RACE reads. The sample lists roughly 570,000 distinct CDR3 sequences; 9.5% to 10% were seen once. Trimming removed 0 bases from V and 3 bases from J, with 3 bases in between. The germline V gene encodes CDR1 ENHRY and CDR2 SYGVKD. This CDR3 has 13 residues. The sample also formed part of further work on yellow fever vaccine responses in identical twins. That work adds: Reportedly, twins' vaccine T cell responses looked partly convergent and partly personalized.

The sequence was collected from a woman aged 18 to 35 in good health. V is TRBV10-3 and J is TRBJ2-1; D is unresolved. Specimen: PBMCs. Here the CDR3 DNA reads TGTGCCATCAGTGAGTCGAACTACAATGAGCAGTTCTTC. Amino acid sequence: CAISESNYNEQFF.